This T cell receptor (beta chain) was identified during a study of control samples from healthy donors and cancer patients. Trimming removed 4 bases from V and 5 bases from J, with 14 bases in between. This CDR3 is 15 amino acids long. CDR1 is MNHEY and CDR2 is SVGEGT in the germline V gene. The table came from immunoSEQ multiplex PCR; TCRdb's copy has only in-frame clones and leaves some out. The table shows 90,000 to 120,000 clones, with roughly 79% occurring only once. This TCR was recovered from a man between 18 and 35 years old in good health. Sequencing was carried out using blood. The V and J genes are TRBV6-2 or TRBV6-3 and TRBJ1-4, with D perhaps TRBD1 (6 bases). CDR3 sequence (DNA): TGTGCCAGCAGTTTCACCGGGACACCGAATGAAAAACTGTTTTTT. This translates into CASSFTGTPNEKLFF.